A single sample is the source of the 9 T cell receptor beta chains below, sequenced in a study of T cell changes during pregnancy in multiple sclerosis. Repertoires were generated with immunoSEQ multiplex PCR, while TCRdb's copy carries only in-frame clones and drops some. This sample carries about 100,000 clones, 90% of them seen once, and the ten largest clones take around 0.76%. Sequences were derived from peripheral blood, sampled in the second trimester of pregnancy. The receptors stem from a female donor in good health, enrolled as a control in a pregnancy study.

The rearrangement joins TRBV7-2 to TRBJ1-2; 7 positions match TRBD1. This CDR3 has 14 residues. From germline, CDR1 is SGHTA and CDR2 FQGNSA. The J segment lost 0 bases and the V segment lost 6 bases, leaving 4 bases of the junction unmatched. CDR3 bases: TGTGCCAGCAGTACAGGGGCCTCTAACTATGGCTACACCTTC. It translates to CASSTGASNYGYTF.

V and J are TRBV5-1 and TRBJ1-6; TRBD1 is a possible D gene (6 bases). The germline V gene has CDR1 SGHRS and CDR2 YFSETQ. The CDR3 contains 14 residues. V lost 2 bases and J 8 bases, leaving 11 bases between the germline ends. The CDR3 region is CASSFRDTDSPLHF. CDR3 in DNA: TGCGCCAGCAGCTTCCGGGACACAGATTCACCCCTCCACTTT.

The chain employs TRBV7-9 and TRBJ1-6; TRBD1 matches 8 bases. V was pared by 4 bases and J by 9 bases, with 8 bases of the junction left unmatched. CDR1 and CDR2 from the germline V gene are SEHNR and FQNEAQ (reference sequence). This CDR3 spans 15 amino acids. CDR3 DNA: TGTGCCAGCAGCTCAAAGGACAGGGTCCCTTCACCCCTCCACTTT. It encodes CASSSKDRVPSPLHF.

The rearrangement joins TRBV7-9 to TRBJ1-2; TRBD1 agrees at 10 bases. There are 17 residues in the CDR3. Germline V gene data show CDR1 as SEHNR and CDR2 as FQNEAQ (reference sequence). Trimming removed 4 bases from V and 5 bases from J; junction bases left unmatched: 13. The CDR3 region has the DNA TGTGCCAGCAGCTCTGGACAGGGGGGTGTAGGTCCATATGGCTACACCTTC. This sequence encodes CASSSGQGGVGPYGYTF.

The rearrangement links TRBV11-2 to TRBJ2-4; 8 bases match TRBD1. Germline V gene lookup returns CDR1 SGHAT and CDR2 FQNNGV. The J segment lost 6 bases and the V segment lost 3 bases, leaving 7 bases of the junction unmatched. CDR3 size: 15 residues. DNA for the CDR3: TGTGCCAGCAGCTTCCTCAGGGGGCAAGGAAACATTCAGTACTTC. Encoded protein: CASSFLRGQGNIQYF.

V usage is TRBV18 and J usage is TRBJ1-5; 9 bases align to TRBD1. Germline V gene sequence: CDR1 KGHSH, CDR2 LQKENI. Losses at the gene ends were 6 bases for V and 4 bases for J; bases not matched to a gene: 4. The CDR3 has 14 residues. The CDR3 coding sequence is TGTGCCAGCTCGGCCGGGACAGGGAATCAGCCCCAGCATTTT. This encodes CASSAGTGNQPQHF.

Here the CDR3 reads CASSELSGGVVTGELFF. CDR3 coding DNA: TGTGCCAGCAGTGAACTGAGCGGGGGGGTGGTCACCGGGGAGCTGTTTTTT. The chain employs TRBV2 and TRBJ2-2; 10 nucleotides line up with TRBD2. The length of the CDR3 is 17 residues. V lost 2 bases, J lost 4 bases, and 7 bases stayed unmatched. Germline V gene data show CDR1 as SNHLY and CDR2 as FYNNEI.

The chain recombines TRBV5-6 with TRBJ2-1, with D possibly TRBD1 on 6 matching bases. This CDR3 contains 13 residues. V was pared by 1 base and J by 5 bases, with 7 bases between. Germline V gene data show CDR1 as SGHDT and CDR2 as YYEEEE. CDR3 protein: CASSLTGHNEQFF. For the CDR3, the DNA is TGTGCCAGCAGCTTGACAGGGCACAATGAGCAGTTCTTC.

The genes are TRBV28 and TRBJ2-2; 11 nucleotides agree with TRBD2. Germline CDR1 is MDHEN and CDR2 is SYDVKM. The CDR3 has 14 amino acids. V gave up 8 bases and J gave up 5 bases; unmatched junction bases: 4. CDR3 in DNA: TGTGCCAGCGTGACTAGCGGGAAGACCGGGGAGCTGTTTTTT. It specifies CASVTSGKTGELFF.